This is a list of T cell receptor beta chains from one sample in a study of T cells after yellow fever vaccination. MiXCR, applied by TCRdb to the 5' RACE reads, yields one record per CDR3 protein. This table holds a few hundred thousand distinct CDR3 sequences, under 14% found once. The sequencing used PBMCs, collected on the day of the first yellow fever vaccination. The receptors stem from a man in his late teens or twenties who received the YFV17D yellow fever vaccine. CDR3s include the opening cysteine and the closing phenylalanine or tryptophan. Each record gives: J gene, D gene, V gene, clone size, CDR3 protein, CDR3 DNA. A D gene is named only where the DNA matches it firmly. Only part of the rows carry a size: once, few, many, or a class if the clone is expanded.

j_gene: TRBJ1-1
d_gene: .
v_gene: TRBV5-1
abundance: .
CDR3aa: CASSKGHDTEAFF
CDR3nt: TGCGCCAGCAGCAAAGGACACGACACTGAAGCTTTCTTT

j_gene: TRBJ2-2
d_gene: .
v_gene: TRBV21-1
abundance: .
CDR3aa: CASSKEVAPNTGELFF
CDR3nt: TGTGCCAGCAGCAAAGAGGTAGCGCCGAACACCGGGGAGCTGTTTTTT

j_gene: TRBJ1-4
d_gene: .
v_gene: TRBV5-1
abundance: .
CDR3aa: CASTWDGTNEKLFF
CDR3nt: TGCGCCAGCACCTGGGACGGAACTAATGAAAAACTGTTTTTT

j_gene: TRBJ2-1
d_gene: .
v_gene: TRBV7-9
abundance: few
CDR3aa: CATQWGAYNEQFF
CDR3nt: TGTGCCACGCAATGGGGGGCCTACAATGAGCAGTTCTTC

j_gene: TRBJ1-1
d_gene: .
v_gene: TRBV12-3/TRBV12-4
abundance: few
CDR3aa: CASSFGSPLNTEAFF
CDR3nt: TGTGCCAGCAGTTTTGGTTCCCCCTTGAACACTGAAGCTTTCTTT

j_gene: TRBJ2-5
d_gene: TRBD2
v_gene: TRBV7-6
abundance: few
CDR3aa: CASSLHGSGGHQETQYF
CDR3nt: TGTGCCAGCAGCTTACACGGTAGCGGGGGGCACCAAGAGACCCAGTACTTC

j_gene: TRBJ1-3
d_gene: TRBD1
v_gene: TRBV9
abundance: few
CDR3aa: CASSPKSGTGKIVTGNTIYF
CDR3nt: TGTGCCAGCAGCCCGAAGTCCGGGACAGGTAAAATTGTGACTGGAAACACCATATATTTT

j_gene: TRBJ2-3
d_gene: .
v_gene: TRBV10-3
abundance: many
CDR3aa: CAITRTGRVDTQYF
CDR3nt: TGTGCCATCACCCGGACAGGGAGGGTGGATACGCAGTATTTT

j_gene: TRBJ2-1
d_gene: TRBD2
v_gene: TRBV15
abundance: few
CDR3aa: CATSVQKGTSGNEQFF
CDR3nt: TGTGCCACCAGCGTACAAAAGGGGACTAGCGGTAATGAGCAGTTCTTC

j_gene: TRBJ2-5
d_gene: .
v_gene: TRBV5-8
abundance: .
CDR3aa: CASNRDLQETQYF
CDR3nt: TGTGCCAGCAACCGGGACTTGCAAGAGACCCAGTACTTC

j_gene: TRBJ2-7
d_gene: TRBD1
v_gene: TRBV20-1
abundance: .
CDR3aa: CSARPTTRGRMYEQYF
CDR3nt: TGCAGTGCTAGACCCACCACGAGGGGGCGAATGTACGAGCAGTACTTC

j_gene: TRBJ2-4
d_gene: TRBD2
v_gene: TRBV5-1
abundance: few
CDR3aa: CASSPPGPGRVNIQYF
CDR3nt: TGCGCCAGCAGCCCGCCGGGTCCAGGGAGGGTAAACATTCAGTACTTC

j_gene: TRBJ2-3
d_gene: .
v_gene: TRBV25-1
abundance: few
CDR3aa: CASISGPKEDSDRDTQYF
CDR3nt: TGTGCCAGCATCTCGGGCCCGAAAGAGGACAGTGACCGGGATACGCAGTATTTT

j_gene: TRBJ1-2
d_gene: .
v_gene: TRBV7-8
abundance: many
CDR3aa: CASSLDTVYGYTF
CDR3nt: TGTGCCAGCAGCTTAGACACGGTCTACGGCTACACCTTC

j_gene: TRBJ1-3
d_gene: .
v_gene: TRBV3-1
abundance: .
CDR3aa: CASSQGVSPGNTIYF
CDR3nt: TGTGCCAGCAGCCAAGGGGTTTCGCCTGGAAACACCATATATTTT

j_gene: TRBJ1-5
d_gene: .
v_gene: TRBV7-9
abundance: .
CDR3aa: CASSLVGGPQHF
CDR3nt: TGTGCCAGCAGCTTAGTGGGAGGGCCCCAGCATTTT

j_gene: TRBJ1-3
d_gene: TRBD1
v_gene: TRBV6-5
abundance: few
CDR3aa: CASSYSGAGGRNTIYF
CDR3nt: TGTGCCAGCAGTTACTCTGGGGCAGGGGGTAGAAACACCATATATTTT

j_gene: TRBJ2-7
d_gene: .
v_gene: TRBV7-2
abundance: .
CDR3aa: CASSLAGAGDEQYF
CDR3nt: TGTGCCAGCAGCTTGGCCGGGGCAGGGGATGAGCAGTACTTC

j_gene: TRBJ2-3
d_gene: .
v_gene: TRBV11-2
abundance: few
CDR3aa: CASSLVYLTDTQYF
CDR3nt: TGTGCCAGCAGCTTAGTCTACCTGACAGATACGCAGTATTTT

j_gene: TRBJ2-5
d_gene: .
v_gene: TRBV10-3
abundance: few
CDR3aa: CAISDGARETQYF
CDR3nt: TGTGCCATCAGTGATGGGGCTAGGGAGACCCAGTACTTC

j_gene: TRBJ1-6
d_gene: .
v_gene: TRBV4-2
abundance: few
CDR3aa: CASSQDKDSPLHF
CDR3nt: TGTGCCAGCAGCCAAGATAAGGATTCACCCCTCCACTTT

j_gene: TRBJ1-5
d_gene: .
v_gene: TRBV12-3/TRBV12-4
abundance: few
CDR3aa: CASSPGTPDQPQHF
CDR3nt: TGTGCCAGCAGCCCCGGGACGCCAGATCAGCCCCAGCATTTT

j_gene: TRBJ1-4
d_gene: .
v_gene: TRBV25-1
abundance: .
CDR3aa: CASSGGTREKLFF
CDR3nt: TGTGCCAGCAGTGGGGGCACTCGAGAAAAACTGTTTTTT

j_gene: TRBJ1-1
d_gene: .
v_gene: TRBV6-1
abundance: .
CDR3aa: CASSGGGAANTEAFF
CDR3nt: TGTGCCAGCAGTGGCGGGGGGGCGGCGAACACTGAAGCTTTCTTT

j_gene: TRBJ2-7
d_gene: .
v_gene: TRBV28
abundance: once
CDR3aa: CASRPGVAYEQYF
CDR3nt: TGTGCCAGCAGACCGGGGGTGGCCTACGAGCAGTACTTC

j_gene: TRBJ2-1
d_gene: TRBD1
v_gene: TRBV18
abundance: few
CDR3aa: CASSPPSRTGDYNEQFF
CDR3nt: TGTGCCAGCTCACCACCCTCCCGGACAGGGGACTACAATGAGCAGTTCTTC

j_gene: TRBJ1-1
d_gene: .
v_gene: TRBV30
abundance: few
CDR3aa: CAWADAGIAEAFF
CDR3nt: TGTGCCTGGGCGGACGCGGGAATAGCCGAAGCTTTCTTT

j_gene: TRBJ1-2
d_gene: .
v_gene: TRBV4-3
abundance: .
CDR3aa: CASSQGLPDGYTF
CDR3nt: TGCGCCAGCAGCCAAGGGTTGCCCGATGGCTACACCTTC

j_gene: TRBJ1-5
d_gene: .
v_gene: TRBV7-2
abundance: .
CDR3aa: CASSLVSSLSNQPQHF
CDR3nt: TGTGCCAGCAGCTTAGTGAGCAGCCTTAGCAATCAGCCCCAGCATTTT

j_gene: TRBJ2-1
d_gene: .
v_gene: TRBV2
abundance: .
CDR3aa: CASSETYNEQFF
CDR3nt: TGTGCCAGCAGTGAAACGTACAATGAGCAGTTCTTC

j_gene: TRBJ1-2
d_gene: .
v_gene: TRBV12-3/TRBV12-4
abundance: few
CDR3aa: CASSPTHEGQAGYTF
CDR3nt: TGTGCCAGCAGCCCCACACATGAGGGGCAGGCTGGCTACACCTTC

j_gene: TRBJ2-1
d_gene: .
v_gene: TRBV28
abundance: .
CDR3aa: CASRTGTWDEQFF
CDR3nt: TGTGCCAGCAGAACAGGGACTTGGGATGAGCAGTTCTTC

j_gene: TRBJ2-1
d_gene: .
v_gene: TRBV12-5
abundance: .
CDR3aa: CASGLGPNEQFF
CDR3nt: TGTGCTAGTGGTTTGGGGCCGAATGAGCAGTTCTTC

j_gene: TRBJ2-3
d_gene: .
v_gene: TRBV20-1
abundance: few
CDR3aa: CSARPAGTTDTQYF
CDR3nt: TGCAGTGCTAGACCGGCGGGGACAACAGATACGCAGTATTTT

j_gene: TRBJ2-3
d_gene: TRBD1
v_gene: TRBV5-8
abundance: .
CDR3aa: CASSLALDRVLGDTQYF
CDR3nt: TGTGCCAGCAGCCTGGCCTTGGACAGGGTTTTAGGAGATACGCAGTATTTT

j_gene: TRBJ2-7
d_gene: .
v_gene: TRBV12-5
abundance: .
CDR3aa: CASGLTGAHEQYF
CDR3nt: TGTGCTAGTGGTTTGACGGGGGCCCACGAGCAGTACTTC

j_gene: TRBJ2-1
d_gene: TRBD1
v_gene: TRBV7-3
abundance: .
CDR3aa: CASSTGTGKDNEQFF
CDR3nt: TGTGCCAGCAGCACCGGGACAGGGAAGGACAATGAGCAGTTCTTC

j_gene: TRBJ2-1
d_gene: TRBD2
v_gene: TRBV7-3
abundance: .
CDR3aa: CASSPGGPSYNEQFF
CDR3nt: TGTGCCAGCAGCCCGGGGGGGCCCTCCTACAATGAGCAGTTCTTC

j_gene: TRBJ2-7
d_gene: .
v_gene: TRBV11-2
abundance: few
CDR3aa: CASSWERTYSYEQYF
CDR3nt: TGTGCCAGCAGCTGGGAACGGACGTATTCCTACGAGCAGTACTTC

j_gene: TRBJ1-5
d_gene: .
v_gene: TRBV2
abundance: many
CDR3aa: CASSGGRSSSSNQPQHF
CDR3nt: TGTGCCAGCAGTGGGGGCAGGTCCTCTTCTAGCAATCAGCCCCAGCATTTT

j_gene: TRBJ1-3
d_gene: .
v_gene: TRBV5-1
abundance: .
CDR3aa: CASSAAGRNAGNTIYF
CDR3nt: TGCGCCAGCAGCGCGGCGGGACGGAACGCTGGAAACACCATATATTTT

j_gene: TRBJ2-3
d_gene: TRBD1
v_gene: TRBV3-1
abundance: many
CDR3aa: CASSRWGQGTTDTQYF
CDR3nt: TGTGCCAGCAGCCGATGGGGACAGGGAACAACAGATACGCAGTATTTT

j_gene: TRBJ2-1
d_gene: .
v_gene: TRBV5-1
abundance: .
CDR3aa: CASSPLGEAVNEQFF
CDR3nt: TGCGCCAGCAGCCCCCTTGGGGAGGCTGTCAATGAGCAGTTCTTC

j_gene: TRBJ2-2
d_gene: .
v_gene: TRBV4-3
abundance: many
CDR3aa: CASSQDTIWGGATGELFF
CDR3nt: TGCGCCAGCAGCCAAGATACCATCTGGGGGGGGGCAACCGGGGAGCTGTTTTTT

j_gene: TRBJ1-5
d_gene: TRBD1
v_gene: TRBV6-1
abundance: few
CDR3aa: CASTGRQGREQPQHF
CDR3nt: TGTGCCAGCACTGGACGACAGGGGAGGGAACAGCCCCAGCATTTT

j_gene: TRBJ2-6
d_gene: TRBD1
v_gene: TRBV7-2
abundance: .
CDR3aa: CANRKAGGEWANVLTF
CDR3nt: TGTGCCAACAGGAAAGCAGGGGGCGAGTGGGCCAACGTCCTGACTTTC

j_gene: TRBJ2-3
d_gene: .
v_gene: TRBV7-2
abundance: few
CDR3aa: CASSLINTQYF
CDR3nt: TGTGCCAGCAGCTTAATAAATACGCAGTATTTT

j_gene: TRBJ1-5
d_gene: .
v_gene: TRBV19
abundance: few
CDR3aa: CASSIGENQPQHF
CDR3nt: TGTGCCAGTAGTATCGGGGAGAATCAGCCCCAGCATTTT

j_gene: TRBJ2-5
d_gene: .
v_gene: TRBV12-3/TRBV12-4
abundance: many
CDR3aa: CASTPQGRVFETQYF
CDR3nt: TGTGCCAGCACCCCACAGGGTAGGGTCTTCGAGACCCAGTACTTC

j_gene: TRBJ2-5
d_gene: .
v_gene: TRBV7-2
abundance: many
CDR3aa: CASSLALWGETQYF
CDR3nt: TGTGCCAGCAGCTTAGCGCTATGGGGCGAGACCCAGTACTTC

j_gene: TRBJ2-3
d_gene: TRBD1
v_gene: TRBV3-1
abundance: few
CDR3aa: CASSRDRLEVYF
CDR3nt: TGTGCCAGCAGCCGGGACAGACTGGAAGTGTATTTT

j_gene: TRBJ2-4
d_gene: TRBD1
v_gene: TRBV20-1
abundance: .
CDR3aa: CSAEHRDRKNIQYF
CDR3nt: TGCAGTGCTGAACACCGGGACAGAAAAAACATTCAGTACTTC